This TCR beta chain was captured by sequencing in a study of cytomegalovirus exposure and HLA in healthy donors. Overall study results and limits: Sequencing had likely introduced a cluster of highly shared sequence variants as an artifact.

In the PCR, 60 Vbeta and 13 Jbeta primers were used. Using immunoSEQ multiplex PCR, the repertoire was profiled, and TCRdb retains in-frame clones only, with some absent. The data show about 87,000 clones, with about 68% seen just once and approximately 20% held by the top ten. V lost 3 bases, J lost 2 bases, and 3 bases stayed unmatched. The germline V gene encodes CDR1 SGHDN and CDR2 FVKESK. CDR3 length equals 14 residues. Of note for this clone: Its antigen remains unknown.

The chain employs TRBV14 and TRBJ2-7, with 8 positions matching TRBD2. The TCR sequence derives from a man under 40 in good health and CMV-seropositive. The sample comprised PBMCs. The CDR3 coding sequence is TGTGCCAGCAGCCACGGGGGGGTTACCTACGAGCAGTACTTC. It yields the protein CASSHGGVTYEQYF.